A single sample is the source of the 2 T cell receptor beta chains below, sequenced in a study of T cells after yellow fever vaccination. TCRdb independently ran MiXCR on the 5' RACE reads; one entry per CDR3 protein. The data show around 530,000 distinct CDR3 sequences, roughly a sixth seen once. Sequenced material: PBMCs, taken 4 to 6 days after the first yellow fever vaccination. The receptors were sampled from a man aged 18 to 35 who received the YFV17D yellow fever vaccine.

The rearrangement links TRBV19 to TRBJ2-3; D may be TRBD2 (7 bases). CDR1 and CDR2 (germline): LNHDA, SQIVND (reference sequence). This CDR3 has 16 amino acids. The V end lost 5 bases, the J end lost 8 bases, and 23 bases lay between the germline ends. The CDR3 DNA reads as TGTGCCAGTAGTGTCCTCGGTGCGGGGGCTGGAGGTACGCAGTATTTT. It is translated as CASSVLGAGAGGTQYF.

This chain joins TRBV20-1 and TRBJ1-5; D gene uncertain. CDR3 length: 13 residues. Germline V gene lookup returns CDR1 DFQATT and CDR2 SNEGSKA (reference sequence). The V end lost 0 bases, the J end lost 1 base, and 4 bases lay between the germline ends. In DNA, the CDR3 is TGCAGTGCTAGAGAGGACAGCAATCAGCCCCAGCATTTT. This translates into CSAREDSNQPQHF.